This T cell receptor (beta chain) originates from a study of PD-L1 blockade in urothelial cancer. Across the whole study: Patients took up atezolizumab in the mid-2010s at 1,200 mg intravenously every 3 weeks. About nine tenths of the roughly 30 patients were men whose urothelial cancer was bladder-origin.

Time point described: peripheral blood 6 weeks after treatment start. The protocol was immunoSEQ multiplex PCR, while the TCRdb copy is restricted to in-frame clones and leaves out a portion. The repertoire consists of roughly 30,000 clones, with around 89% occurring once and the leading ten covering under 9.5%. Germline CDR1 is SGHNT and CDR2 is YYREEE (reference sequence). The CDR3 covers 14 residues. V was cut by 1 base and J by 5 bases, with 13 bases left in between. The clonotype comes from an elderly man with urothelial cancer. The specimen was PBMCs, collected around atezolizumab (anti-PD-L1) treatment. The J gene is TRBJ2-7, the V gene TRBV5-4; D is possibly TRBD1 (6 bases). The CDR3 nucleotides read TGTGCCAGCAGCTTGAAGACAGGTAACCACGAGCAGTACTTC. This codes for CASSLKTGNHEQYF.